This T cell receptor (beta chain) was sequenced for a study of blood T cell repertoires in COVID-19. Study-level background: Material from acute and convalescent COVID-19 was sourced from the United States, Italy and Spain.

The germline CDR1 and CDR2 sequences are MDHEN and SYDVKM. The junction had 5 bases not matched to a gene; V was cut back by 8 bases and J by 1 base. The CDR3 spans 14 residues. Per the study methods: Reference gene primer amplification in the assay estimated nucleated cell counts. Some clones are missing from TCRdb's copy, which holds only in-frame ones; the method was immunoSEQ multiplex PCR. The D gene and trimming were derived from the DNA, and the V and J assignments and clone size from that table. The table has approximately 150,000 clones, about 88% seen once; the top ten hold roughly a sixth.

The sample taken for sequencing was peripheral blood. The chain employs TRBV28 and TRBJ2-7, with 10 bases lining up with TRBD1. The receptor was isolated from a man between 60 and 75 years old with active or convalescent COVID-19. The CDR3 DNA sequence: TGTGCCAGCCGCACGGACAGGGGGTCCTACGAGCAGTACTTC. Translation: CASRTDRGSYEQYF. The complete variable domain, with remaining parts taken from reference TRBV28 and TRBJ2-7, reads DVKVTQSSRYLVKRTGEKVFLECVQDMDHENMFWYRQDPGLGLRLIYFSYDVKMKEKGDIPEGYSVSREKKERFSLILESASTNQTSMYLCASRTDRGSYEQYFGPGTRLTVT.